This T cell receptor (beta chain) was found in a study of blood T cells in healthy people across ages. Overall study results and limits: With donor CMV status unknown, expanded clonotype changes were possibly confounded.

Using a J-beta primer mix together with a sample-barcoded 5' primer, a second PCR was run for about 6 to 11 cycles. TCRdb re-analysed the 5' RACE reads in MiXCR, keeping a single row per CDR3 protein. This repertoire shows roughly 1,500,000 distinct CDR3 sequences, around 35% found once; its top ten account for about 11%. From germline, CDR1 is SGHAT and CDR2 FQNNGV. The V end was cut by 1 base, the J end by 0 bases, with 15 bases between. The CDR3 sequence is 18 residues long. Regarding this clonotype: Its specificity is unknown.

The receptor was isolated from a woman aged 25 to 39 in good health. Sequences were obtained from blood. The chain is built from TRBV11-2 and TRBJ2-2; D remains unclear. CDR3: CASSLVGGRATNTGELFF. Written as DNA, the CDR3 is TGTGCCAGCAGCTTAGTTGGTGGACGGGCCACGAACACCGGGGAGCTGTTTTTT. The whole variable domain, remainder taken from reference TRBV11-2 and TRBJ2-2, is EAGVAQSPRYKIIEKRQSVAFWCNPISGHATLYWYQQILGQGPKLLIQFQNNGVVDDSQLPKDRFSAERLKGVDSTLKIQPAKLEDSAVYLCASSLVGGRATNTGELFFGEGSRLTVL.